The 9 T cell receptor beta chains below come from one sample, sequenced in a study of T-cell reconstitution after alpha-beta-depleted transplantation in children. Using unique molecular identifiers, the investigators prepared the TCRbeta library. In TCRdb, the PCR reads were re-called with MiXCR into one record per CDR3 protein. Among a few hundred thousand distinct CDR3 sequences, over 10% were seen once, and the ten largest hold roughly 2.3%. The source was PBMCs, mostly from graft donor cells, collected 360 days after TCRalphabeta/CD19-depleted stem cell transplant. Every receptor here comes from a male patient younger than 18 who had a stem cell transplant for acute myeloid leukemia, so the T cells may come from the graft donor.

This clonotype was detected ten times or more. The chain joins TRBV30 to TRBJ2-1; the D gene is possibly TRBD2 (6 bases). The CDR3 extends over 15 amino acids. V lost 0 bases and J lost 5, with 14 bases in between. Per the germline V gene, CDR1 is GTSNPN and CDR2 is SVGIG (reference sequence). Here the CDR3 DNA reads TGTGCCTGGAGTGTTGGGGGGAGCACCGACAATGAGCAGTTCTTC. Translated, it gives CAWSVGGSTDNEQFF.

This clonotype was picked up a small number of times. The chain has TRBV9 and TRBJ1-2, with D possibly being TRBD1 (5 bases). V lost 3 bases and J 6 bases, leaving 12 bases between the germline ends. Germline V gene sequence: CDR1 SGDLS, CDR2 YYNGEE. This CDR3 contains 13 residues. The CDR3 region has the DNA TGTGCCAGCAGCGCAAGCAGGGAGGATGGCTACACCTTC. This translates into CASSASREDGYTF.

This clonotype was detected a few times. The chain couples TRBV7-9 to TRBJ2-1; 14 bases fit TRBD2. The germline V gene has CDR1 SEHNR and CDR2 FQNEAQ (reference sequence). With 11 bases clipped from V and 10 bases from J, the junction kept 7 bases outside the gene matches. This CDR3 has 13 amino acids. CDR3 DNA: TGTGCCGTCGGACTAGCGGGAGGCTGCGAGCAGTTCTTC. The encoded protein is CAVGLAGGCEQFF.

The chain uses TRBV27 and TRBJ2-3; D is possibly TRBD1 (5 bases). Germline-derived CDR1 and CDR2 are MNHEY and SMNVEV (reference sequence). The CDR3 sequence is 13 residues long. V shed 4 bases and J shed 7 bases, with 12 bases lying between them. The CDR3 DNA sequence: TGTGCCAGCAGTTCCGGACAAGCTTATACGCAGTATTTT. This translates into CASSSGQAYTQYF.

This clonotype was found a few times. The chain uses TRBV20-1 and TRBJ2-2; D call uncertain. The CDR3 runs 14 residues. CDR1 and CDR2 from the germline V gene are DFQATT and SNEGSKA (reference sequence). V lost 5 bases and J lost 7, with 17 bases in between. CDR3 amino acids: CSAYREQVGGELFF. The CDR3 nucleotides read TGCAGTGCTTATAGAGAGCAAGTCGGCGGGGAGCTGTTTTTT.

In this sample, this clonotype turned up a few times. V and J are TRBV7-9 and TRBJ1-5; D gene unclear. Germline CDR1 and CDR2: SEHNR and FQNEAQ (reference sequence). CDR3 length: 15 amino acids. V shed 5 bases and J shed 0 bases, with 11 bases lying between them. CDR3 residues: CASSAAAVSNQPQHF. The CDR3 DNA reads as TGTGCCAGCAGCGCGGCGGCAGTTAGCAATCAGCCCCAGCATTTT.

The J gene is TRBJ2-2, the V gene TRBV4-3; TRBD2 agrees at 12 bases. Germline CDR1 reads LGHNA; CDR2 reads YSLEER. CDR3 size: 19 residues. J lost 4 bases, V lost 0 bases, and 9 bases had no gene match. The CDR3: CASSQDRASGRGSTGELFF. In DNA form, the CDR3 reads TGCGCCAGCAGCCAAGACAGGGCTAGCGGGAGGGGAAGCACCGGGGAGCTGTTTTTT.

The CDR3, as DNA: TGTGCCAGCAGTTTATACCTTCGGGGAACGGACGAGCAGTACTTC. It translates to CASSLYLRGTDEQYF. This sequence joins TRBV12-3 or TRBV12-4 and TRBJ2-7; D is possibly TRBD2 (5 bases). Trimming removed 2 bases from V and 5 bases from J, with 16 bases in between. This CDR3 region has 15 residues.

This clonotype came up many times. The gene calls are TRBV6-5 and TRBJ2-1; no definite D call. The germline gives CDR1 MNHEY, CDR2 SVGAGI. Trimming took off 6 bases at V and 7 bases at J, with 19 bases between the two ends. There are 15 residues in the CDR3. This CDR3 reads CASRYLGSPWNEQFF. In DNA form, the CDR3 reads TGTGCCAGCAGGTACCTAGGCTCTCCCTGGAATGAGCAGTTCTTC.